The next 21 T cell receptor beta chains were all read from a single sample in a study of shared clonotypes between healthy human individuals. Sequencing was performed with immunoSEQ multiplex PCR; in TCRdb, only in-frame clones are kept and a portion is missing. This sample has about 2.3 million clones; less than 95% occur once, and the top ten carry 0.3% to 0.45%. The sequencing input was naive CD4+ T cells from PBMCs. The subset is: CD45RA+ positively selected. The receptors originated from a man aged 18 to 29 in good health. Some clones in this sample may be carry-over from other donors' samples.

The chain recombines TRBV27 with TRBJ2-7; D possibly corresponds to TRBD1 (6 bases). CDR3 length: 19 amino acids. Trimming left V 5 bases short and J 2 bases short, with 28 bases between. Germline CDR1 reads MNHEY; CDR2 reads SMNVEV (reference sequence). For the CDR3, the DNA is TGTGCCAGCAGTACTCAGGGCGGCGCAGGGGATTTTGTTCCCTACGAGCAGTACTTC. This sequence encodes CASSTQGGAGDFVPYEQYF.

The chain combines TRBV29-1 with TRBJ2-7; TRBD2 agrees at 13 bases. V trimming: 4 bases; J trimming: 2 bases; junction bases outside the gene matches: 5. The CDR3 covers 15 residues. Germline lookup yields CDR1 SQVTM and CDR2 ANQGSEA. The CDR3 nucleotides are TGCAGCGTTGGCAGACTAGCGGGGGGAACCTACGAGCAGTACTTC. Its protein is CSVGRLAGGTYEQYF.

J is TRBJ1-2 and V is TRBV20-1; D remains ambiguous. Per germline, CDR1 DFQATT and CDR2 SNEGSKA (reference sequence). The CDR3 consists of 11 residues. The V end was cut by 6 bases, the J end by 7 bases, with 12 bases between. CDR3 protein: CSAPITAGYTF. The CDR3, as DNA: TGCAGTGCCCCAATCACGGCTGGCTACACCTTC.

The V and J genes are TRBV5-4 and TRBJ1-2; D not certain. The CDR3 covers 13 residues. Deletions cut 0 bases from V and 5 bases from J, with 8 bases between. CDR1 is SGHNT, CDR2 YYREEE, per germline (reference sequence). Here the CDR3 DNA reads TGTGCCAGCAGCTTGGGACATCAATATGGCTACACCTTC. Its protein is CASSLGHQYGYTF. Supplemented by reference TRBV5-4 and TRBJ1-2, the full variable domain reads ETGVTQSPTHLIKTRGQQVTLRCSSQSGHNTVSWYQQALGQGPQFIFQYYREEENGRGNFPPRFSGLQFPNYSSELNVNALELDDSALYLCASSLGHQYGYTFGSGTRLTVV.

In its sample, this clone was seen once. The V and J genes are TRBV5-1 and TRBJ2-1; 7 bases match TRBD2. Trimming took 2 bases from V and 4 from J; bases not matched to a gene: 3. Germline V gene sequence: CDR1 SGHRS, CDR2 YFSETQ. The CDR3 runs 14 residues. This chain's CDR3 is CASSFTAGYNEQFF. DNA of the CDR3: TGCGCCAGCAGCTTCACAGCGGGGTACAATGAGCAGTTCTTC. Supplemented by reference TRBV5-1 and TRBJ2-1, the full variable domain reads KAGVTQTPRYLIKTRGQQVTLSCSPISGHRSVSWYQQTPGQGLQFLFEYFSETQRNKGNFPGRFSGRQFSNSRSEMNVSTLELGDSALYLCASSFTAGYNEQFFGPGTRLTVL.

The rearrangement links TRBV15 to TRBJ2-1; 10 bases map to TRBD2. The V and J ends lost 0 bases and 6 bases, in that order; junction bases with no gene match: 5. The CDR3 sequence is 16 residues long. CDR1 is LNHNV and CDR2 is YYDKDF in the germline V gene (reference sequence). The CDR3 bases are TGTGCCACCAGCAGAGAACTAGCGGGAAGCGGCAATGAGCAGTTCTTC. Translated, it gives CATSRELAGSGNEQFF.

This chain connects TRBV19 to TRBJ2-7; D may be TRBD1 (6 bases). Trimming pared 5 bases from V and 2 bases from J, leaving 10 bases between. Germline V gene data show CDR1 as LNHDA and CDR2 as SQIVND (reference sequence). The CDR3 loop spans 13 amino acids. This chain's CDR3 is CASSPRGTYEQYF. The CDR3 nucleotides are TGTGCCAGTAGTCCCAGGGGAACCTACGAGCAGTACTTC.

This rearrangement joins TRBV6-6 to TRBJ2-3; 7 nucleotides match TRBD1. CDR3 length equals 15 residues. Germline CDR1 MNHNY, CDR2 SVGAGI (reference sequence). Losses at the gene ends were 2 bases for V and 3 bases for J; bases not matched to a gene: 5. CDR3 DNA sequence: TGTGCCAGCAGTTACCTGGACAGGACGACAGATACGCAGTATTTT. The encoded protein is CASSYLDRTTDTQYF.

CDR3 in amino acids: CASSGKGIREKLFF. CDR3 coding DNA: TGTGCCAGCAGTGGAAAAGGGATACGAGAAAAACTGTTTTTT. The chain uses TRBV28 and TRBJ1-4; the D is unclear. The V gene lost 5 bases and the J gene lost 8 bases, with 15 bases spanning the gap. This CDR3 spans 14 amino acids. Germline V CDR1 and CDR2: MDHEN, SYDVKM. The whole variable domain, remainder taken from reference TRBV28 and TRBJ1-4, is DVKVTQSSRYLVKRTGEKVFLECVQDMDHENMFWYRQDPGLGLRLIYFSYDVKMKEKGDIPEGYSVSREKKERFSLILESASTNQTSMYLCASSGKGIREKLFFGSGTQLSVL.

The rearrangement joins TRBV28 to TRBJ2-1; 9 bases fit TRBD2. The CDR3 runs to 15 residues. V shed 5 bases, J shed 4 bases, and the junction held 6 bases outside the gene matches. Germline V gives CDR1 MDHEN, CDR2 SYDVKM. The CDR3 spells CASSLTSGRYNEQFF. The CDR3 DNA is TGTGCCAGCAGTCTGACTAGCGGTCGATACAATGAGCAGTTCTTC.

This clone was recorded once. This chain joins TRBV5-6 and TRBJ1-1; D may be TRBD1 (5 bases). V lost 2 bases, J lost 1 base, and 12 bases lay in between. The CDR3 extends over 15 amino acids. Germline CDR1 is SGHDT and CDR2 is YYEEEE. CDR3 in amino acids: CASSFLSGQNTEAFF. For the CDR3, the DNA is TGTGCCAGCAGCTTTCTTTCGGGGCAGAACACTGAAGCTTTCTTT.

CDR3: CASSIGQGGTNTGELFF. The DNA for the CDR3 is TGCGCCAGCAGCATAGGACAGGGGGGAACCAACACCGGGGAGCTGTTTTTT. This chain uses TRBV5-1 with TRBJ2-2; TRBD1 aligns across 10 bases. This CDR3 region has 17 residues. Germline values: CDR1 SGHRS, CDR2 YFSETQ. The J segment lost 2 bases and the V segment lost 4 bases, leaving 8 bases of the junction unmatched. Full variable domain (missing parts from reference TRBV5-1 and TRBJ2-2): KAGVTQTPRYLIKTRGQQVTLSCSPISGHRSVSWYQQTPGQGLQFLFEYFSETQRNKGNFPGRFSGRQFSNSRSEMNVSTLELGDSALYLCASSIGQGGTNTGELFFGEGSRLTVL.

This chain connects TRBV28 to TRBJ2-7; 11 bases fit TRBD1. V lost 7 bases and J lost 3; bases outside the gene matches: 8. The CDR3 totals 15 residues. The germline V gene encodes CDR1 MDHEN and CDR2 SYDVKM. The CDR3 loop is CASTTGGTGGYEQYF. CDR3 DNA: TGTGCCAGCACCACCGGTGGGACAGGGGGCTACGAGCAGTACTTC. The full variable domain, completed using reference TRBV28 and TRBJ2-7, is DVKVTQSSRYLVKRTGEKVFLECVQDMDHENMFWYRQDPGLGLRLIYFSYDVKMKEKGDIPEGYSVSREKKERFSLILESASTNQTSMYLCASTTGGTGGYEQYFGPGTRLTVT.

For this clone: The sample holds other DNA sequences that translate to the same CDR3. J is TRBJ1-2 and V is TRBV5-1; the match to TRBD1 covers 7 bases. Germline V lookup: CDR1 SGHRS, CDR2 YFSETQ. The CDR3 loop spans 14 amino acids. V shed 0 bases, J shed 3 bases, and the junction held 2 bases outside the gene matches. The CDR3 coding sequence is TGCGCCAGCAGCTTGGCAGGGGGTGACTATGGCTACACCTTC. Protein: CASSLAGGDYGYTF.

Worth noting for this clone: At the DNA level, this CDR3 is encoded by other sequences in the same sample as well. This sequence joins TRBV7-9 and TRBJ2-5, with 9 bases that match TRBD1. Germline CDR1 and CDR2: SEHNR and FQNEAQ (reference sequence). This CDR3 has 15 amino acids. The trim removed 3 bases at V and 0 bases at J, leaving 2 bases unmatched. The CDR3 DNA is TGTGCCAGCAGCTTGGGGGACAGGGACCAAGAGACCCAGTACTTC. Translation gives CASSLGDRDQETQYF.

The chain couples TRBV2 to TRBJ2-2; either TRBD1 or TRBD2 may fit D (5 bases each). The CDR3 totals 14 residues. The germline V and J ends were trimmed by 6 bases and 4 bases, with 12 bases remaining between them. Germline V CDR1 and CDR2: SNHLY, FYNNEI. CDR3 sequence: CASSQEGFTGELFF. The CDR3 DNA follows: TGTGCCAGCAGCCAAGAGGGGTTCACCGGGGAGCTGTTTTTT.

The gene calls are TRBV13 and TRBJ2-3, with D maybe TRBD1 (5 bases). The CDR3 runs 16 residues. V was shortened by 4 bases and J by 4 bases, with 18 bases between the two germline ends. Per the germline V gene, CDR1 is PRHDT and CDR2 is FYEKMQ (reference sequence). As DNA, the CDR3 is TGTGCCAGCAGCTCTCGCCGGCTAAGGGGTCCAGATACGCAGTATTTT. This codes for CASSSRRLRGPDTQYF.

This chain's CDR3 is CAISDLVTNTEAFF. DNA of the CDR3: TGTGCCATCAGTGATTTGGTGACGAACACTGAAGCTTTCTTT. The chain employs TRBV10-3 and TRBJ1-1; D call uncertain. CDR3 size: 14 residues. The germline CDR1 and CDR2 sequences are ENHRY and SYGVKD. Trimming took off 3 bases at V and 1 base at J, with 9 bases between the two ends.

The rearrangement uses TRBV5-1 and TRBJ1-3, with 8 bases aligning to TRBD1. Trimming took 6 bases from V and 4 from J; bases not matched to a gene: 9. CDR3 length equals 15 residues. Germline V gene data show CDR1 as SGHRS and CDR2 as YFSETQ. CDR3 DNA sequence: TGCGCCAGCAACCCGGGACAGGCCTTAGGAAACACCATATATTTT. Translation: CASNPGQALGNTIYF.

The chain couples TRBV4-1 to TRBJ1-5; D call uncertain. The CDR3 spans 17 residues. V lost 0 bases to trimming and J lost 6 bases, with 18 bases between them. The germline CDR1 and CDR2 sequences are MGHRA and YSYEKL. The CDR3 sequence: CASSQDEVYGVGQPQHF. In nucleotides, the CDR3 is TGCGCCAGCAGCCAAGATGAAGTCTACGGGGTGGGTCAGCCCCAGCATTTT.

V is TRBV7-8 and J is TRBJ2-7; unclear D gene. Germline CDR1 reads SGHVS; CDR2 reads FQNEAQ. V shed 5 bases and J shed 2 bases, with 10 bases lying between them. CDR3 length equals 13 residues. The CDR3, as DNA: TGTGCCAGCAGCCCGTGGACGGCCTACGAGCAGTACTTC. This sequence encodes CASSPWTAYEQYF.